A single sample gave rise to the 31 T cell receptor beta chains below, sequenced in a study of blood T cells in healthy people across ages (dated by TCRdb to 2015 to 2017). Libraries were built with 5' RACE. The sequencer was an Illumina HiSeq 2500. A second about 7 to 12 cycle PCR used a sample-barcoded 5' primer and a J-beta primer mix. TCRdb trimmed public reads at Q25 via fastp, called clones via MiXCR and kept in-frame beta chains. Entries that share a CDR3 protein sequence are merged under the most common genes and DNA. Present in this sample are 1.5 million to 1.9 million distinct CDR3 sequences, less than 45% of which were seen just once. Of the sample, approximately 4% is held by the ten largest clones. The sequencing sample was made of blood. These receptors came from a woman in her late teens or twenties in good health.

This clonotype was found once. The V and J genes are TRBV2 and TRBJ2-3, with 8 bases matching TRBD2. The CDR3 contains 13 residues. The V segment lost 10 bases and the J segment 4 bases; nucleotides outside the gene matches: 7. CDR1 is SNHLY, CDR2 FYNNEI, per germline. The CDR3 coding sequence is TGTGCCAACCAGCGGGAGATGTCAGATACGCAGTATTTT. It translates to CANQREMSDTQYF.

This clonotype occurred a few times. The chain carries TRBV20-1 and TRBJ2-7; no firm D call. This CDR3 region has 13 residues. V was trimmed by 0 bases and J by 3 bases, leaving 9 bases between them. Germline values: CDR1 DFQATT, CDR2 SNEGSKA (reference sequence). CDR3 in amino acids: CSARDRASYEQYF. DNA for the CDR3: TGCAGTGCTAGAGATCGGGCTAGCTACGAGCAGTACTTC.

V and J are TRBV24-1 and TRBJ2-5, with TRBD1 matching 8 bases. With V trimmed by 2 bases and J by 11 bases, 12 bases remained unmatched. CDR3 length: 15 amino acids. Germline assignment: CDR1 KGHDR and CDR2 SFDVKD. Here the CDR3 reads CATSDSGTGADEQYF. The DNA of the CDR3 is TGTGCCACCAGTGATTCAGGGACAGGAGCGGATGAGCAGTACTTC.

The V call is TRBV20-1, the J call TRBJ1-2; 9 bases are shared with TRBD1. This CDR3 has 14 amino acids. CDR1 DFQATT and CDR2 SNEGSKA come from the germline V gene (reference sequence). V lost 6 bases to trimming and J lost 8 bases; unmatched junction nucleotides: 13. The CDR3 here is CSATEGDRVKGYTF. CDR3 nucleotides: TGCAGTGCCACGGAAGGGGACAGGGTGAAGGGCTACACCTTC.

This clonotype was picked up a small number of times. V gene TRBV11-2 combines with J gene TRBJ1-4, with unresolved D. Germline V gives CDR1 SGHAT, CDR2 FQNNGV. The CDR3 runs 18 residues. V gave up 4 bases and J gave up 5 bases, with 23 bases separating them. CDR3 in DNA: TGTGCCAGCAGCTCCCCTGGAGGTGTCCATGGACCCAATGAAAAACTGTTTTTT. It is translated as CASSSPGGVHGPNEKLFF. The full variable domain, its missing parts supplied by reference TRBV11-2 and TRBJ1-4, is EAGVAQSPRYKIIEKRQSVAFWCNPISGHATLYWYQQILGQGPKLLIQFQNNGVVDDSQLPKDRFSAERLKGVDSTLKIQPAKLEDSAVYLCASSSPGGVHGPNEKLFFGSGTQLSVL.

The CDR3 DNA is TGTGCCAGCAGCTTGTCCCTATACGGCACAGATACGCAGTATTTT. This translates into CASSLSLYGTDTQYF. The chain has TRBV5-4 and TRBJ2-3; D gene ambiguous. The CDR3 spans 15 residues. From germline, CDR1 is SGHNT and CDR2 YYREEE (reference sequence). The V gene lost 1 base and the J gene lost 1 base, with 10 bases spanning the gap.

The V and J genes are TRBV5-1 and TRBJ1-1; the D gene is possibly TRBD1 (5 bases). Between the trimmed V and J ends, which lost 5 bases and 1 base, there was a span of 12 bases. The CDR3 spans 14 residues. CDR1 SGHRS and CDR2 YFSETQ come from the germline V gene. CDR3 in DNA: TGCGCCAGCAGACCGACAGCGTCGAACACTGAAGCTTTCTTT. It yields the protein CASRPTASNTEAFF.

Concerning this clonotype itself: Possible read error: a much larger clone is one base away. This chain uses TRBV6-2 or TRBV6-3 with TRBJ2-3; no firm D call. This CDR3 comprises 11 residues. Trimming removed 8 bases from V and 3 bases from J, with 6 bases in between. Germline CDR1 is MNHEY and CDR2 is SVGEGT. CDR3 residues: CASGDTDTQYF. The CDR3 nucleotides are TGTGCCAGCGGCGATACAGATACGCAGTATTTT.

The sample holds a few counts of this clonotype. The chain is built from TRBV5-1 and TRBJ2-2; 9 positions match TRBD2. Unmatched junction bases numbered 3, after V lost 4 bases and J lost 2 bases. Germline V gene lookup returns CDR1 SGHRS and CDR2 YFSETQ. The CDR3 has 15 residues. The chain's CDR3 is CASSAGLANTGELFF. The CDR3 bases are TGCGCCAGCAGCGCGGGACTAGCAAACACCGGGGAGCTGTTTTTT.

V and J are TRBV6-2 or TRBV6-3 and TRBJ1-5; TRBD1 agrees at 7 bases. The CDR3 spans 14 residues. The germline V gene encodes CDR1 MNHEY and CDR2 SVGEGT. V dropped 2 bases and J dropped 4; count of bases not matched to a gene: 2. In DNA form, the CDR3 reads TGTGCCAGCAGTTACAGGGGGCAGAATCAGCCCCAGCATTTT. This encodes CASSYRGQNQPQHF.

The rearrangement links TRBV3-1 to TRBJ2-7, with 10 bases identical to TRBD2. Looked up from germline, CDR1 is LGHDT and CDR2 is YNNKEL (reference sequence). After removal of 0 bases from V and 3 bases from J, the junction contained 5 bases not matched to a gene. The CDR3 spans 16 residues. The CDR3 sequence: CASSQDSGRPNYEQYF. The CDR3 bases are TGTGCCAGCAGCCAAGATAGCGGGAGGCCCAACTACGAGCAGTACTTC.

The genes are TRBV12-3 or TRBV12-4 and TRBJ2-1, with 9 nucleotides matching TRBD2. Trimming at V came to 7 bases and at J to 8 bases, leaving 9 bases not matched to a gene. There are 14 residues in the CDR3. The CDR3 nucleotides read TGTGCCAGCACTGGGACTAGCTTTTTATATGAGCAGTTCTTC. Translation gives CASTGTSFLYEQFF.

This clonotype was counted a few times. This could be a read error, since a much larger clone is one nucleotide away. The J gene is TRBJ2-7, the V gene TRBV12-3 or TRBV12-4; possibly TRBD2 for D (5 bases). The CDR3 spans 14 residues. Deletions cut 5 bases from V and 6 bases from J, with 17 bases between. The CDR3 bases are TGTGCCAGCAGTGTAGTTGGCGGGTTCGGCGAGCAGTACTTC. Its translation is CASSVVGGFGEQYF.

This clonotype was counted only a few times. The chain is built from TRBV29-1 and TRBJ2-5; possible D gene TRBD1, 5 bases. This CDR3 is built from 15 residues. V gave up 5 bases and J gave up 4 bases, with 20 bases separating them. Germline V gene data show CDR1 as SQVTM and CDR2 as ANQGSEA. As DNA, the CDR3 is TGCAGCGTTTCCCCACCTATGACAGATTTAGAGACCCAGTACTTC. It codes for CSVSPPMTDLETQYF.

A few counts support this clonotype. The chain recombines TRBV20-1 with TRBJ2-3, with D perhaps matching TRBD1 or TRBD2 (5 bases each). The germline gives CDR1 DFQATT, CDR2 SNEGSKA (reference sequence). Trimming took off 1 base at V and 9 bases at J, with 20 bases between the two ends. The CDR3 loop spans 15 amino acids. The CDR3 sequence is CSARVTAASEGTQYF. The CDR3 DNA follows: TGCAGTGCTAGAGTGACGGCAGCCTCCGAGGGGACGCAGTATTTT.

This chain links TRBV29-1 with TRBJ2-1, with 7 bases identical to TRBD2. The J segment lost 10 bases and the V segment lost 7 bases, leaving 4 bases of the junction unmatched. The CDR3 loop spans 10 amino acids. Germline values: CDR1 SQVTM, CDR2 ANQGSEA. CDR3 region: CSAYSGEQFF. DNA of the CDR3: TGCAGCGCCTATAGCGGGGAGCAGTTCTTC.

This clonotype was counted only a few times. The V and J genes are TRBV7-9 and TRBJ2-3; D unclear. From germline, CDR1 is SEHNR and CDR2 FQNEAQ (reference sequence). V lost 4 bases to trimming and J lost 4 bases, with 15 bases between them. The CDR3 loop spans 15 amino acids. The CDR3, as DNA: TGTGCCAGCAGCTCTCCGAATATTAAGTCAGATACGCAGTATTTT. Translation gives CASSSPNIKSDTQYF.

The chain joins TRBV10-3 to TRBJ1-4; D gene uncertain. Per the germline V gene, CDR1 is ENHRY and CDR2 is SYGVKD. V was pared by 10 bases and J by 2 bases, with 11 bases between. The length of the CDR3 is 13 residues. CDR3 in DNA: TGTGCCACCGGGAAACCGACTAATGAAAAACTGTTTTTT. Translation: CATGKPTNEKLFF.

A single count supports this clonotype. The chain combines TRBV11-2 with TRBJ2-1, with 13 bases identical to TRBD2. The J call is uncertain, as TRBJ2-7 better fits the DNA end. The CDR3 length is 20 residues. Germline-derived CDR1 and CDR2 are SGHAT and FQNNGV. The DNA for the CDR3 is TGTGCCAGCAGCCTGTGGACTAGCGGGAGAGAGGGGAGCTCCTACAATGAGCAGTACTTC. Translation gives CASSLWTSGREGSSYNEQYF.

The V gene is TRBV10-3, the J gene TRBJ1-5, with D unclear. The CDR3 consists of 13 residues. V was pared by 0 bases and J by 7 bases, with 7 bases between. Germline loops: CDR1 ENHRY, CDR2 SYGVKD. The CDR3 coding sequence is TGTGCCATCAGTGAGTCGATAGCGCAGCCCCAGCATTTT. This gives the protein CAISESIAQPQHF.

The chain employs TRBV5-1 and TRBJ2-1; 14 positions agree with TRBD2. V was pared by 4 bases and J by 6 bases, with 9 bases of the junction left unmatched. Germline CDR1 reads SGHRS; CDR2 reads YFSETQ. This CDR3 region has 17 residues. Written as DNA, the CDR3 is TGCGCCAGCAGCAGGGATCCGGGACTAGCGGGAGTCAATGAGCAGTTCTTC. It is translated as CASSRDPGLAGVNEQFF.

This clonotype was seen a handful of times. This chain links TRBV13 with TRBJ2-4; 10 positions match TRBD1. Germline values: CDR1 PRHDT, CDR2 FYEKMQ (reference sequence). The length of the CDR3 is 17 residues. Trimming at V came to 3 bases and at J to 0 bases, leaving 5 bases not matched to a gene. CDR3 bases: TGTGCCAGCAGCTTGGCCGGGACAGGGGAAGCCAAAAACATTCAGTACTTC. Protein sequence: CASSLAGTGEAKNIQYF.

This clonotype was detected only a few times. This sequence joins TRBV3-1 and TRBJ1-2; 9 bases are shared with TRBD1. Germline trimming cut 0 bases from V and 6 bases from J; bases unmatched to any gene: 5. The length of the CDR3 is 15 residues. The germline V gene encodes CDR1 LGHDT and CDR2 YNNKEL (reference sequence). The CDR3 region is CASSQDRTGVHGYTF. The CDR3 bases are TGTGCCAGCAGCCAAGATAGGACAGGGGTACATGGCTACACCTTC.

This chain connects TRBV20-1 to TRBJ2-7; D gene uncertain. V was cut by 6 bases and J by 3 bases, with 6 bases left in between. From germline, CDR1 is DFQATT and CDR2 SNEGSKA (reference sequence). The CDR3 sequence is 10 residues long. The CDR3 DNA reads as TGCAGTGCCCTTTACTACGAGCAGTACTTC. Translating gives CSALYYEQYF.

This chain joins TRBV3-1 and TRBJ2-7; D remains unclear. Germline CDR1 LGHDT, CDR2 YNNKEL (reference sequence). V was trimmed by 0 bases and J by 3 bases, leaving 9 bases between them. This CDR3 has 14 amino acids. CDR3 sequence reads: CASSQDPSGYEQYF. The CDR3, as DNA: TGTGCCAGCAGCCAAGATCCGTCGGGCTACGAGCAGTACTTC.

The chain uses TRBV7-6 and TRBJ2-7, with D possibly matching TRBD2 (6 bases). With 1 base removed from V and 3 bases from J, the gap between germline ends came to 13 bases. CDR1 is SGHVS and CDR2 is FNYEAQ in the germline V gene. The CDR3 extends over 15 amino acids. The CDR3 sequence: CASSLEGREDYEQYF. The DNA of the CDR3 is TGTGCCAGCAGCTTAGAAGGCAGGGAGGACTACGAGCAGTACTTC.

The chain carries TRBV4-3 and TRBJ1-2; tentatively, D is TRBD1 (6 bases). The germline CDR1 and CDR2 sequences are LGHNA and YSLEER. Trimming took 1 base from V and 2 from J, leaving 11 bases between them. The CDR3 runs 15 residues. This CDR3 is CASSQGTVINYGYTF. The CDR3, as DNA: TGCGCCAGCAGCCAAGGGACAGTTATCAACTATGGCTACACCTTC.

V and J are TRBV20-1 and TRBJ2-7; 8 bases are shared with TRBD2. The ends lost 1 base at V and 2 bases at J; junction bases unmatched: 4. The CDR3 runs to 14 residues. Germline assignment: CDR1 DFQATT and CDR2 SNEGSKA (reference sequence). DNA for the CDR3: TGCAGTGCTAGAGGTACTAGCGGTACCTACGAGCAGTACTTC. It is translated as CSARGTSGTYEQYF.

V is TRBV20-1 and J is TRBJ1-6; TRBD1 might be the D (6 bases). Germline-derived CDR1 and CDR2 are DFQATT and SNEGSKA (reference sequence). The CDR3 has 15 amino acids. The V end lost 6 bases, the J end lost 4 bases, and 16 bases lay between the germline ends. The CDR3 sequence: CSAHPRQAYNSPLHF. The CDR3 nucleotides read TGCAGTGCGCACCCGAGACAGGCATATAATTCACCCCTCCACTTT.

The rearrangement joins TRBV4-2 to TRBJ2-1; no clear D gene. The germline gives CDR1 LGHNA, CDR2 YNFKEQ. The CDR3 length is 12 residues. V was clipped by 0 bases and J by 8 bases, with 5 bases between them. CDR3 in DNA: TGTGCCAGCAGCCAAGATGGCGATGAGCAGTTCTTC. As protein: CASSQDGDEQFF.

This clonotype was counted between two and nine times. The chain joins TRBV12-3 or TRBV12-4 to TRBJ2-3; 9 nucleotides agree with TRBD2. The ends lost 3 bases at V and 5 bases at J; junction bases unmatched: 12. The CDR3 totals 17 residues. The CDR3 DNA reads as TGTGCCAGCAGTTTTCTTCGTAGCGGGGGAAAAAGAGATACGCAGTATTTT. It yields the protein CASSFLRSGGKRDTQYF.